This TCR beta chain was profiled in a study of blood T cells in healthy people across ages. Across the whole study: Per two T cells, about one barcoded beta molecule was captured through template switching.

It was with a sample-barcoded 5' primer and a J-beta primer mix that a second PCR of roughly 7 to 12 cycles was run. TCRdb reanalysed the 5' RACE reads using MiXCR and keeps one entry per CDR3 protein. The repertoire holds about 700,000 distinct CDR3 sequences, roughly 30% seen once, with approximately 15% in the top ten. The receptor's source is a woman of 80 years or more in good health. The specimen was blood.

This CDR3 is CASSLSGTTQYF. As DNA, the CDR3 is TGTGCCAGCAGCCTATCCGGGACTACCCAGTACTTC. The genes are TRBV3-1 and TRBJ2-5; D might be TRBD2 (6 bases). Trimming removed 4 bases at V and 8 bases at J, with 11 bases between. The CDR3 runs to 12 residues. Per the germline V gene, CDR1 is LGHDT and CDR2 is YNNKEL (reference sequence).